The 18 T cell receptor beta chains below were found in one sample sequenced in a study of PD-L1 blockade in urothelial cancer. Using immunoSEQ multiplex PCR, the repertoire was profiled, and TCRdb retains in-frame clones only, with some absent. The table includes some 100,000 clones, about 90% detected once. Material: PBMCs, obtained around atezolizumab (anti-PD-L1) treatment. These receptors were obtained from a woman at least 80 years old with urothelial cancer.

The rearrangement links TRBV28 to TRBJ2-1, with TRBD2 as a possible D gene (6 bases). Trimming left V 3 bases short and J 7 bases short, with 16 bases between. Germline V gene data show CDR1 as MDHEN and CDR2 as SYDVKM. There are 15 residues in the CDR3. CDR3 sequence: CASSLASGLRNEQFF. CDR3 nucleotides: TGTGCCAGCAGTTTGGCCAGCGGGCTAAGGAATGAGCAGTTCTTC.

The chain employs TRBV19 and TRBJ2-7; tentative D call: TRBD2 (5 bases). CDR3 length: 16 amino acids. CDR1 and CDR2 from the germline V gene are LNHDA and SQIVND (reference sequence). V gave up 1 base and J gave up 2 bases, with 15 bases separating them. The CDR3 DNA follows: TGTGCCAGTAGTATAGGAGGAAGAGCGGTGACCTACGAGCAGTACTTC. This codes for CASSIGGRAVTYEQYF.

In regard to this clone: This sample also contains other DNA sequences that code for the same CDR3. The rearrangement joins TRBV29-1 to TRBJ2-7; weak D call: TRBD1 (6 bases). This CDR3 comprises 13 residues. V was pared by 3 bases and J by 2 bases, with 11 bases between. Germline V CDR1 and CDR2: SQVTM, ANQGSEA. The CDR3 DNA sequence: TGCAGCGTTGAGGGACAAGGAGCCTACGAGCAGTACTTC. Translation: CSVEGQGAYEQYF.

The V and J genes are TRBV7-9 and TRBJ1-3; 7 bases match TRBD1. Germline V gene data show CDR1 as SEHNR and CDR2 as FQNEAQ (reference sequence). The junction had 5 bases not matched to a gene; V was cut back by 6 bases and J by 0 bases. The CDR3 has 15 amino acids. The CDR3 loop reads CASRPDRLSGNTIYF. CDR3 in DNA: TGTGCCAGCAGGCCGGACAGGCTCTCTGGAAACACCATATATTTT.

This chain links TRBV5-4 with TRBJ1-4; D ambiguous. Trimming removed 4 bases at V and 15 bases at J, with 13 bases between. The germline CDR1 and CDR2 sequences are SGHNT and YYREEE (reference sequence). The CDR3 is 11 amino acids. CDR3: CASSPSVRLFF. In DNA, the CDR3 is TGTGCCAGCAGCCCCAGTGTCCGATTGTTTTTT.

The chain employs TRBV30 and TRBJ1-2; D is unresolved. The CDR3 covers 14 residues. Germline V gene lookup returns CDR1 GTSNPN and CDR2 SVGIG (reference sequence). V gave up 2 bases and J gave up 3 bases, with 13 bases separating them. Here the CDR3 reads CAWSSGRRDYGYTF. As DNA, the CDR3 is TGTGCCTGGAGTTCGGGGAGGAGAGACTATGGCTACACCTTC.

This chain joins TRBV5-5 and TRBJ1-1; no reliable D call. CDR3 length: 16 amino acids. The germline gives CDR1 SGHKS, CDR2 YYEKEE (reference sequence). Trimming took off 1 base at V and 6 bases at J, with 19 bases between the two ends. CDR3 bases: TGTGCCAGCAGCTTGATGTGGCGACATGGGCAGGCTGAAGCTTTCTTT. Encoded protein: CASSLMWRHGQAEAFF.

The V call is TRBV28, the J call TRBJ2-7, with D perhaps TRBD1 (5 bases). Trimming stripped 6 bases from V and 2 bases from J, with 8 bases between. This CDR3 contains 12 residues. Germline V CDR1 and CDR2: MDHEN, SYDVKM. CDR3 sequence reads: CASRQTAYEQYF. The DNA of the CDR3 is TGTGCCAGCAGACAGACAGCCTACGAGCAGTACTTC.

This chain links TRBV18 with TRBJ2-5, with 10 bases lining up with TRBD1. Losses at the gene ends were 3 bases for V and 5 bases for J; bases not matched to a gene: 3. The CDR3 extends over 14 amino acids. Germline V gives CDR1 KGHSH, CDR2 LQKENI. The DNA for the CDR3 is TGTGCCAGCTCACCTAGACAGGGGGCGGAGACCCAGTACTTC. This codes for CASSPRQGAETQYF. Complete variable domain (other parts from reference TRBV18 and TRBJ2-5): NAGVMQNPRHLVRRRGQEARLRCSPMKGHSHVYWYRQLPEEGLKFMVYLQKENIIDESGMPKERFSAEFPKEGPSILRIQQVVRGDSAAYFCASSPRQGAETQYFGPGTRLLVL.

This chain uses TRBV5-1 with TRBJ2-1; TRBD1 aligns across 9 bases. Trimming at V came to 4 bases and at J to 4 bases, leaving 6 bases not matched to a gene. Germline V gene sequence: CDR1 SGHRS, CDR2 YFSETQ. The CDR3 covers 15 residues. For the CDR3, the DNA is TGCGCCAGCAGCCACCGGGACAGGGCTTACAATGAGCAGTTCTTC. Its translation: CASSHRDRAYNEQFF.

V gene TRBV10-3 combines with J gene TRBJ1-4; D is uncertain. Trimming stripped 0 bases from V and 0 bases from J, with 11 bases between. This CDR3 spans 17 amino acids. Germline loops: CDR1 ENHRY, CDR2 SYGVKD. DNA for the CDR3: TGTGCCATCAGTGAGTCGATCCTACGGGCAACTAATGAAAAACTGTTTTTT. Translated: CAISESILRATNEKLFF.

The J gene is TRBJ2-7, the V gene TRBV10-3; D ambiguous. The germline V and J ends were trimmed by 10 bases and 2 bases, with 18 bases remaining between them. The CDR3 has 14 residues. Germline CDR1 is ENHRY and CDR2 is SYGVKD. Here the CDR3 reads CATQPGQITYEQYF. The CDR3 DNA reads TGTGCCACCCAACCGGGTCAGATCACCTACGAGCAGTACTTC.

The genes are TRBV30 and TRBJ1-2, with 10 nucleotides matching TRBD1. The junction had 2 bases not matched to a gene; V was cut back by 3 bases and J by 4 bases. Germline CDR1 GTSNPN, CDR2 SVGIG (reference sequence). The CDR3 loop spans 13 amino acids. This CDR3 is CAWRGQGRYGYTF. The CDR3 bases are TGTGCCTGGAGGGGACAGGGGCGCTATGGCTACACCTTC.

This sequence joins TRBV28 and TRBJ2-1; 10 bases fit TRBD2. Germline CDR1 MDHEN, CDR2 SYDVKM. The CDR3 length is 16 residues. With 6 bases clipped from V and 7 bases from J, the junction kept 12 bases outside the gene matches. The CDR3 spells CASSPGGLAGVNEQFF. DNA of the CDR3: TGTGCCAGCAGCCCCGGGGGCCTAGCGGGAGTAAATGAGCAGTTCTTC.

This chain links TRBV6-1 with TRBJ2-4; 7 bases line up with TRBD2. The ends lost 0 bases at V and 5 bases at J; junction bases unmatched: 10. The germline V gene has CDR1 MNHNS and CDR2 SASEGT. The CDR3 is 17 amino acids. The CDR3 loop is CASSEAPGGRGENIQYF. The CDR3, as DNA: TGTGCCAGCAGTGAAGCCCCTGGCGGGAGAGGAGAAAACATTCAGTACTTC.

The chain is built from TRBV5-1 and TRBJ2-3; 10 bases are a match to TRBD2. This CDR3 region has 22 residues. V lost 5 bases and J lost 6; bases outside the gene matches: 30. Germline lookup yields CDR1 SGHRS and CDR2 YFSETQ. CDR3 residues: CASSTISSGSGLRFFKGDTQYF. CDR3 bases: TGCGCCAGCAGTACTATCTCTAGCGGGAGCGGTTTGAGGTTTTTTAAAGGCGATACGCAGTATTTT.

V usage is TRBV19 and J usage is TRBJ1-1; maybe TRBD1 (5 bases). Germline V gene sequence: CDR1 LNHDA, CDR2 SQIVND (reference sequence). V lost 5 bases and J lost 5, with 15 bases in between. This CDR3 comprises 14 residues. For the CDR3, the DNA is TGTGCCAGTAGTCTCCAATCAGGGAGGACTGAAGCTTTCTTT. Translated, it gives CASSLQSGRTEAFF.

V gene TRBV7-2 combines with J gene TRBJ2-1, with TRBD2 matching 14 bases. CDR1 SGHTA and CDR2 FQGNSA come from the germline V gene. The CDR3 is made up of 15 amino acids. V lost 6 bases and J lost 7; bases outside the gene matches: 5. In DNA, the CDR3 is TGTGCCAGCAGTCTCGGACTAGCGGGAGGAAATGAGCAGTTCTTC. The encoded protein is CASSLGLAGGNEQFF.